The clone carrying this T cell receptor beta chain was seen at least ten times. Its target is unknown. This sample was included in a study of T-cell reconstitution after alpha-beta-depleted transplantation in children. Study-level findings and limits: High day-60 TCRbeta diversity in some patients came from surviving recipient T cells and thymic progenitors. One year after transplant, T-cell counts and diversity came mostly from newly produced T cells. Expanded graft clones, several hundred of them, were reportedly the source of alpha-beta T cells about two months after transplant.

The CDR3 runs 14 residues. The germline V and J ends were trimmed by 4 bases and 3 bases, with 10 bases remaining between them. From germline, CDR1 is MGHRA and CDR2 YSYEKL. Using unique molecular identifiers, the investigators prepared the TCRbeta library. TCRdb fed the PCR reads into MiXCR, producing one record per CDR3 protein. The profile shows 65,000 to 90,000 distinct CDR3 sequences, roughly 11% of them singletons. Sequencing used PBMCs, obtained before TCRalphabeta/CD19-depleted stem cell transplant. The receptor was isolated from a boy between 10 and 17 years old with acute myeloid leukemia, due to receive a stem cell transplant. The chain joins TRBV4-1 to TRBJ1-5; possible D gene TRBD1, 6 bases. The chain's CDR3 is CASSLQGHNQPQHF. The CDR3 DNA sequence: TGCGCCAGCAGCCTTCAGGGGCACAATCAGCCCCAGCATTTT.